The 17 T cell receptor beta chains listed next were all sequenced from one sample in a study of T-cell memory formation after mild COVID-19. Each CDR3 protein is one row after TCRdb ran MiXCR on the 5' RACE reads. This table holds 550,000 to 600,000 distinct CDR3 sequences, about a fifth found once. Sequenced sample: PBMCs or a T cell subset sorted from them (not recorded which). These TCRs come from an adult woman who had mild COVID-19 (a few samples of this study predate the infection). Cell type and time point are not known.

V and J are TRBV19 and TRBJ2-5; the match to TRBD2 covers 8 bases. CDR1 and CDR2 (germline): LNHDA, SQIVND (reference sequence). The CDR3 totals 15 residues. V shed 3 bases and J 4 bases; nucleotides not matched to a gene: 7. CDR3 sequence reads: CASSIPSGRGETQYF. The CDR3 DNA reads as TGTGCCAGTAGTATCCCCAGCGGGAGAGGAGAGACCCAGTACTTC. The whole variable domain, remainder taken from reference TRBV19 and TRBJ2-5, is DGGITQSPKYLFRKEGQNVTLSCEQNLNHDAMYWYRQDPGQGLRLIYYSQIVNDFQKGDIAEGYSVSREKKESFPLTVTSAQKNPTAFYLCASSIPSGRGETQYFGPGTRLLVL.

The chain employs TRBV6-5 and TRBJ2-7; 8 nucleotides align to TRBD1. Trimming at V came to 5 bases and at J to 1 base, leaving 16 bases not matched to a gene. The CDR3 contains 18 residues. Germline-derived CDR1 and CDR2 are MNHEY and SVGAGI. The CDR3, as DNA: TGTGCCAGCAGTCCCGTAGTCATCGGGACAGGAGTTTCCTACGAGCAGTACTTC. It codes for CASSPVVIGTGVSYEQYF.

The chain uses TRBV7-9 and TRBJ2-1; no firm D call. Trimming cost V 5 bases and J 8 bases, with 22 bases left between them. Per the germline V gene, CDR1 is SEHNR and CDR2 is FQNEAQ (reference sequence). The CDR3 loop spans 16 amino acids. The CDR3 loop reads CASSTRARALVDEQFF. In nucleotides, the CDR3 is TGTGCCAGCAGCACCCGAGCTAGGGCCCTAGTGGATGAGCAGTTCTTC.

This chain connects TRBV7-9 to TRBJ2-5; 7 bases are shared with TRBD1. Germline lookup yields CDR1 SEHNR and CDR2 FQNEAQ (reference sequence). The junction had 6 bases not matched to a gene; V was cut back by 5 bases and J by 0 bases. The CDR3 sequence is 15 residues long. The CDR3 protein is CASSPRDSDQETQYF. As DNA, the CDR3 is TGTGCCAGCAGCCCCCGGGACAGCGACCAAGAGACCCAGTACTTC.

The chain has TRBV10-3 and TRBJ2-1; D may correspond to TRBD1 or TRBD2 (6 bases each). CDR1 and CDR2 (germline): ENHRY, SYGVKD. Trimming shortened V by 2 bases and J by 2 bases, and 13 bases separated the two germline ends. This CDR3 is 16 amino acids long. The CDR3 loop reads CAISEGKGGTYNEQFF. The CDR3 DNA is TGTGCCATCAGTGAGGGGAAGGGGGGAACCTACAATGAGCAGTTCTTC.

This clonotype has a handful of counts. V is TRBV11-2 and J is TRBJ2-1; 10 bases are a match to TRBD2. The germline V gene has CDR1 SGHAT and CDR2 FQNNGV. V lost 5 bases and J lost 3; bases outside the gene matches: 4. CDR3 length: 15 residues. CDR3 coding DNA: TGTGCCAGCAGCGGACTAGCGGTAAGCTACAATGAGCAGTTCTTC. This gives the protein CASSGLAVSYNEQFF.

The rearrangement joins TRBV11-2 to TRBJ2-7; perhaps TRBD1 as D (6 bases). Trimming cost V 5 bases and J 5 bases, with 19 bases left between them. The CDR3 has 15 amino acids. Germline CDR1 SGHAT, CDR2 FQNNGV. The CDR3 region is CASSPLPGQIHEQYF. The CDR3 coding sequence is TGTGCCAGCAGCCCCCTACCCGGACAGATACACGAGCAGTACTTC.

This clonotype appeared a few times. The rearrangement joins TRBV20-1 to TRBJ1-2; 8 positions match TRBD1. V was clipped by 1 base and J by 5 bases; unmatched bases: 18. Germline V lookup: CDR1 DFQATT, CDR2 SNEGSKA (reference sequence). The CDR3 spans 18 residues. CDR3 nucleotide sequence: TGCAGTGCTAGAGTTCAGGGGGCGCGTCGGGTTTTAGAGTATGGCTACACCTTC. Its protein is CSARVQGARRVLEYGYTF.

This chain joins TRBV24-1 and TRBJ2-1; no definite D call. Per germline, CDR1 KGHDR and CDR2 SFDVKD. This CDR3 spans 14 amino acids. Trimming pared 1 base from V and 4 bases from J, leaving 7 bases between. CDR3 region: CATSDFNKYNEQFF. The DNA for the CDR3 is TGTGCCACCAGTGATTTCAACAAATACAATGAGCAGTTCTTC.

Only a few counts were recorded for this clonotype. V is TRBV9 and J is TRBJ1-4, with 7 bases that match TRBD1. Germline CDR1 is SGDLS and CDR2 is YYNGEE. The CDR3 extends over 14 amino acids. V trimming: 4 bases; J trimming: 4 bases; junction bases outside the gene matches: 4. The CDR3 loop reads CASSSGTVNEKLFF. The CDR3 DNA reads TGTGCCAGCAGCAGCGGGACAGTTAATGAAAAACTGTTTTTT.

Only a few counts were recorded for this clonotype. The gene calls are TRBV14 and TRBJ2-7, with 7 nucleotides matching TRBD1. Losses at the gene ends were 1 base for V and 6 bases for J; bases not matched to a gene: 3. The CDR3 is made up of 13 amino acids. Germline V lookup: CDR1 SGHDN, CDR2 FVKESK. CDR3 region: CASSQVPGGEQYF. The CDR3 DNA reads as TGTGCCAGCAGCCAAGTTCCAGGGGGCGAGCAGTACTTC.

The genes are TRBV2 and TRBJ2-5; a possible D gene is TRBD2 (6 bases). The CDR3 has 17 residues. Germline CDR1 reads SNHLY; CDR2 reads FYNNEI. V was clipped by 3 bases and J by 1 base, with 18 bases between them. For the CDR3, the DNA is TGTGCCAGCAGTGACTTGAGGGCGGTACTAGCCCAAGAGACCCAGTACTTC. Translation gives CASSDLRAVLAQETQYF.

The CDR3 loop reads CASSFETDTEAFF. As DNA, the CDR3 is TGTGCCAGCAGCTTTGAGACAGACACTGAAGCTTTCTTT. This chain uses TRBV7-9 with TRBJ1-1, with D perhaps matching TRBD1 (5 bases). V dropped 3 bases and J dropped 3 bases, with 8 bases sitting between them. This CDR3 comprises 13 residues. Germline V gene lookup returns CDR1 SEHNR and CDR2 FQNEAQ (reference sequence).

This chain uses TRBV7-2 with TRBJ1-3; D is possibly TRBD1 (6 bases). This CDR3 is built from 15 residues. CDR1 is SGHTA, CDR2 FQGNSA, per germline. V lost 5 bases, J lost 2 bases, and 13 bases lay in between. The DNA of the CDR3 is TGTGCCAGCAGCCCCAGGACAGTTACTGGAAACACCATATATTTT. The encoded protein is CASSPRTVTGNTIYF.

This clonotype was recorded a few times. The chain is built from TRBV7-2 and TRBJ1-1, with D tentatively TRBD1 (6 bases). Trimming pared 4 bases from V and 0 bases from J, leaving 12 bases between. The CDR3 length is 15 residues. Germline loops: CDR1 SGHTA, CDR2 FQGNSA. CDR3 DNA sequence: TGTGCCAGCAGCTCAACGGGACACCTGAACACTGAAGCTTTCTTT. Its protein is CASSSTGHLNTEAFF.

The sample holds many counts of this clonotype. The J gene is TRBJ2-7, the V gene TRBV3-1, with D possibly TRBD2 on 6 matching bases. Germline values: CDR1 LGHDT, CDR2 YNNKEL (reference sequence). The V and J ends lost 0 bases and 2 bases respectively, with 11 bases between them. The CDR3 is 15 amino acids. In DNA form, the CDR3 reads TGTGCCAGCAGCCAAGAAATAGCGGCCGCCTACGAGCAGTACTTC. Translating it yields CASSQEIAAAYEQYF.

At least ten counts were recorded for this clonotype. V and J are TRBV7-3 and TRBJ1-1; 8 bases line up with TRBD1. V lost 5 bases, J lost 4 bases, and 3 bases stayed unmatched. Looked up from germline, CDR1 is SGHTA and CDR2 is FQGTGA. CDR3 size: 13 residues. CDR3 protein: CASSRQGSTEAFF. The CDR3 DNA sequence: TGTGCCAGCAGCCGACAGGGGTCCACTGAAGCTTTCTTT. Combining the CDR3 with reference TRBV7-3 and TRBJ1-1 gives the whole variable domain GAGVSQTPSNKVTEKGKYVELRCDPISGHTALYWYRQSLGQGPEFLIYFQGTGAADDSGLPNDRFFAVRPEGSVSTLKIQRTERGDSAVYLCASSRQGSTEAFFGQGTRLTVV.